This entry concerns a single T cell receptor beta chain. No antigen is known for it. The library came from three nested PCR rounds adapted from ARM-PCR protocols. TCRdb reanalysed the multiplex PCR reads using MiXCR and keeps one entry per CDR3 protein. Of roughly 200,000 distinct CDR3 sequences detected, 70% to 75% appear once; the ten largest clones hold roughly a quarter. The germline V and J ends were trimmed by 5 bases and 7 bases, with 21 bases remaining between them. CDR3 size: 15 residues. The germline V gene encodes CDR1 SGHAT and CDR2 FQDESV (reference sequence). The data originate from a study of tumor and adjacent non-tumor tissue in lung cancer. Looking at the study overall: The patients, roughly 9 men and 4 or 5 women, were about 31 to 76 with stage I to III disease. Study conclusions and caveats: Tumor tissue had significantly higher TCR diversity than normal lung.

The template was RNA from unsorted bulk tissue. The J gene is TRBJ2-7, the V gene TRBV11-1; no firm D call. The sample taken for sequencing was lung tumor tissue. The receptor comes from a man aged 60 to 69 with non-small cell lung cancer. CDR3 residues: CASSRPSNTHGEQYF. The CDR3 nucleotides are TGTGCCAGCAGCCGGCCTAGTAACACCCACGGGGAGCAGTACTTC.